The T cell receptor beta chain under discussion was sequenced for a study of early T cells in non-severe SARS-CoV-2 infection. Study-wide points: VDJdb matching, biased toward anti-spike CD8 responses, missed private and CD4 specificities.

TCRdb ran MiXCR on the 5' RACE reads and lists one entry per CDR3 protein. The table lists 30,000 or so distinct CDR3 sequences, under 7% of them singletons. With 7 bases removed from V and 3 bases from J, the gap between germline ends came to 7 bases. The length of the CDR3 is 12 residues. To note about this clonotype: Its specificity is unknown.

The chain carries TRBV12-3 or TRBV12-4 and TRBJ1-3; no clear D gene. Sequences were obtained from whole blood. The receptor comes from an adult who was a healthcare worker with PCR-confirmed SARS-CoV-2 infection or an uninfected control (not recorded which). Written as DNA, the CDR3 is TGTGCCAGCAAACTGAGTGGAAACACCATATATTTT. Residues: CASKLSGNTIYF.